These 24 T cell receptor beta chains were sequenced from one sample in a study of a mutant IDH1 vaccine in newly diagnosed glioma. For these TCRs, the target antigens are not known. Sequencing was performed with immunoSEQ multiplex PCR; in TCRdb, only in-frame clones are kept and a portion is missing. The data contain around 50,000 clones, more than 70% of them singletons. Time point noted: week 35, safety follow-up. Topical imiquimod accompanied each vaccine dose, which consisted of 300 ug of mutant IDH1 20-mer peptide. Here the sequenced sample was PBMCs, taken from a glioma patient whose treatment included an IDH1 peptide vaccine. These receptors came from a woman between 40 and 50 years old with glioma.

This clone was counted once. CDR3 in DNA: TGTGCCAGCGCCCTTGGGTGGAGCACCGGGGAGCTGTTTTTT. Translation: CASALGWSTGELFF. This chain joins TRBV7-2 and TRBJ2-2, with no clear D. Trimming removed 8 bases at V and 4 bases at J, with 14 bases between. Germline loops: CDR1 SGHTA, CDR2 FQGNSA. CDR3 length: 14 residues. Variable domain in full (rest from reference TRBV7-2 and TRBJ2-2): GAGVSQSPSNKVTEKGKDVELRCDPISGHTALYWYRQSLGQGLEFLIYFQGNSAPDKSGLPSDRFSAERTGGSVSTLTIQRTQQEDSAVYLCASALGWSTGELFFGEGSRLTVL.

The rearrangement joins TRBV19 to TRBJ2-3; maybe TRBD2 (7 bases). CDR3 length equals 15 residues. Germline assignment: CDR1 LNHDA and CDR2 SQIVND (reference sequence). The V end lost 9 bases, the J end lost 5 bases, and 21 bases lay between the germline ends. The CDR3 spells CASSETGGGLDTQYF. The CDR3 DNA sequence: TGTGCCAGCAGTGAGACGGGGGGCGGTCTAGATACGCAGTATTTT.

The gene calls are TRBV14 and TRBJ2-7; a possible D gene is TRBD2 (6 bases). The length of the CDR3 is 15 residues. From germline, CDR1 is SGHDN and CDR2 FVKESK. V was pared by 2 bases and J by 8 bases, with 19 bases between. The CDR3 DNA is TGTGCCAGCAGCCAACTCGGCGGGAACCCCCAGCAGCAGTACTTC. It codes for CASSQLGGNPQQQYF.

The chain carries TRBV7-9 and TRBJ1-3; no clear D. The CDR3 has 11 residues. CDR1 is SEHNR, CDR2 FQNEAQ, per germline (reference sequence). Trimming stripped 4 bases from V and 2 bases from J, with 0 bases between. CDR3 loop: CASSSGNTIYF. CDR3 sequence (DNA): TGTGCCAGCAGCTCTGGAAACACCATATATTTT.

CDR3 residues: CASRSDRGGPYEQYF. The DNA of the CDR3 is TGTGCCAGCAGGAGCGACAGGGGTGGGCCCTACGAGCAGTACTTC. V usage is TRBV6-5 and J usage is TRBJ2-7; the match to TRBD1 covers 8 bases. The trim removed 6 bases at V and 2 bases at J, leaving 9 bases unmatched. In germline, CDR1 is MNHEY, CDR2 SVGAGI. The CDR3 spans 15 residues.

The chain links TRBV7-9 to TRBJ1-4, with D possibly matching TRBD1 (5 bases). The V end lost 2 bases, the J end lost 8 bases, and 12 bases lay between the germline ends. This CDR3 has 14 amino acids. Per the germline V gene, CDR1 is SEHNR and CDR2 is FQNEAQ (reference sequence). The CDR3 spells CASSLTRQLEKLFF. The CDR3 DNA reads TGTGCCAGCAGCTTAACCAGACAGTTGGAAAAACTGTTTTTT.

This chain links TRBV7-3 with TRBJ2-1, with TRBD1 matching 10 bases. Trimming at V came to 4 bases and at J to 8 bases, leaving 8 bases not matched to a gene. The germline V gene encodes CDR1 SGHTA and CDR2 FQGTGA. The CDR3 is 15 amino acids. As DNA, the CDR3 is TGTGCCAGCAGCTCTTCTGTGACAGGGGGCGATGAGCAGTTCTTC. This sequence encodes CASSSSVTGGDEQFF.

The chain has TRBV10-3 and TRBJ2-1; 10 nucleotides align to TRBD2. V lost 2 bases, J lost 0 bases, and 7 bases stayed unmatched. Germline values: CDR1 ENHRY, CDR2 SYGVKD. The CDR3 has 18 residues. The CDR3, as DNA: TGTGCCATCAGTGAGCCACCGGGACTAGCGAGCTCCTACAATGAGCAGTTCTTC. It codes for CAISEPPGLASSYNEQFF.

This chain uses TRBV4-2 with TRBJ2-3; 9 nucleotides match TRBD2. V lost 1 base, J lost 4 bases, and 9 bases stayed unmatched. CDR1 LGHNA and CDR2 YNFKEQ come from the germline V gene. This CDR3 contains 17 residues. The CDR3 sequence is CASSQAPVAGVPDTQYF. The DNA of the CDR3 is TGTGCCAGCAGCCAAGCCCCCGTAGCGGGGGTCCCAGATACGCAGTATTTT.

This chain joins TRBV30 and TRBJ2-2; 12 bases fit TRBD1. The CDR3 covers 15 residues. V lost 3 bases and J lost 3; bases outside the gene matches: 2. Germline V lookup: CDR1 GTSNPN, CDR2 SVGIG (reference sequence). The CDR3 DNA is TGTGCCTGGAGGGGACAGGGGGCGGACACCGGGGAGCTGTTTTTT. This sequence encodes CAWRGQGADTGELFF.

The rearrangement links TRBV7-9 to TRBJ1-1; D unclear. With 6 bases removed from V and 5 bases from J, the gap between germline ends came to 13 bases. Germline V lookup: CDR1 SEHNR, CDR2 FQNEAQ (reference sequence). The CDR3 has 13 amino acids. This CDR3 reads CASRNPSQTEAFF. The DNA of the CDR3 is TGTGCCAGCAGGAACCCGAGCCAGACTGAAGCTTTCTTT.

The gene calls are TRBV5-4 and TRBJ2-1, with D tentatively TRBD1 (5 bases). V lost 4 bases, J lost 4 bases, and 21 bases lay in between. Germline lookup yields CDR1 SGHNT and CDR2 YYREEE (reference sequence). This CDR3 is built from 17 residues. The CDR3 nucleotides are TGTGCCAGCAGCCCCCCAAGAGTCCCTGGGGCGTACAATGAGCAGTTCTTC. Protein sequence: CASSPPRVPGAYNEQFF. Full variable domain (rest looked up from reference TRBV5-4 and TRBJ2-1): ETGVTQSPTHLIKTRGQQVTLRCSSQSGHNTVSWYQQALGQGPQFIFQYYREEENGRGNFPPRFSGLQFPNYSSELNVNALELDDSALYLCASSPPRVPGAYNEQFFGPGTRLTVL.

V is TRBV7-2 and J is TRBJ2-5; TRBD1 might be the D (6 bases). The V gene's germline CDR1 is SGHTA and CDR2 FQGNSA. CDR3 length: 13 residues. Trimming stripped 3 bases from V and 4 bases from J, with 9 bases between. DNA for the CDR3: TGTGCCAGCAGCTTCCAGGGGAGAGAGACCCAGTACTTC. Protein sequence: CASSFQGRETQYF.

CDR3 bases: TGTGCCAGCAGCCAACGAGACGGGACAGGTGGAGTGACCTTC. It translates to CASSQRDGTGGVTF. The chain recombines TRBV16 with TRBJ1-2, with TRBD1 identical over 8 bases. V lost 2 bases, J lost 14 bases, and 13 bases stayed unmatched. In germline, CDR1 is KGHSY, CDR2 FQNENV. The CDR3 contains 14 residues.

This CDR3 reads CASSSTGVQPQHF. CDR3 sequence (DNA): TGTGCCAGCAGCTCTACCGGGGTTCAGCCCCAGCATTTT. This chain joins TRBV7-9 and TRBJ1-5; D ambiguous. This CDR3 is built from 13 residues. The V end lost 4 bases, the J end lost 6 bases, and 10 bases lay between the germline ends. Germline loops: CDR1 SEHNR, CDR2 FQNEAQ (reference sequence).

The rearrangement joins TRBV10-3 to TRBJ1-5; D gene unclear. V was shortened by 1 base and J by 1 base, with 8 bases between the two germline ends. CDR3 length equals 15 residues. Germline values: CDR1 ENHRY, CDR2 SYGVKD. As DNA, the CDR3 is TGTGCCATCAGTGAGTACGGGATAAGCAATCAGCCCCAGCATTTT. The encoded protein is CAISEYGISNQPQHF.

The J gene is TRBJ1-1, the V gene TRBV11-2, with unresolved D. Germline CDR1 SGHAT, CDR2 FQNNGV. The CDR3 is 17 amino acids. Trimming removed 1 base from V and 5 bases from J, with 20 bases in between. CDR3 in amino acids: CASSLGVFRSRGTEAFF. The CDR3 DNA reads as TGTGCCAGCAGCTTAGGAGTGTTCAGGTCCCGAGGTACTGAAGCTTTCTTT.

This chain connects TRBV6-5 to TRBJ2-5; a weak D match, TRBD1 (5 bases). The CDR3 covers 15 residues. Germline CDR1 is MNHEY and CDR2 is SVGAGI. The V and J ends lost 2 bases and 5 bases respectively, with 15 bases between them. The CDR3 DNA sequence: TGTGCCAGCAGTTACGGGCAGGGCTCAAGGGAGACCCAGTACTTC. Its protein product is CASSYGQGSRETQYF.

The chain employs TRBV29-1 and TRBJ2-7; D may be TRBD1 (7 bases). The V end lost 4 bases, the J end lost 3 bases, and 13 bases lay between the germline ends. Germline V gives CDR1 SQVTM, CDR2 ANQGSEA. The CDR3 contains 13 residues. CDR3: CSVAGDSLYEQYF. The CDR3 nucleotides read TGCAGCGTTGCGGGGGACAGCCTCTACGAGCAGTACTTC.

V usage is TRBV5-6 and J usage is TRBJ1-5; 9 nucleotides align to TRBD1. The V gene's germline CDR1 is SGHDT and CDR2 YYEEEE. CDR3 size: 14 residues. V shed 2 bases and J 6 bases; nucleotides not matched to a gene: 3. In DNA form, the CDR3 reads TGTGCCAGCAGCTTTGGGACAGGGATTCAGCCCCAGCATTTT. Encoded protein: CASSFGTGIQPQHF.

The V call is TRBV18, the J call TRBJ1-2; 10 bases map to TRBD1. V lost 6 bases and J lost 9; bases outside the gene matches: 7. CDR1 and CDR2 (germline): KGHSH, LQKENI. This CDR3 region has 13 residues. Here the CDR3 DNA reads TGTGCCAGCTCGGAGGGACAGGGGCAACGCTACACCTTC. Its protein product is CASSEGQGQRYTF.

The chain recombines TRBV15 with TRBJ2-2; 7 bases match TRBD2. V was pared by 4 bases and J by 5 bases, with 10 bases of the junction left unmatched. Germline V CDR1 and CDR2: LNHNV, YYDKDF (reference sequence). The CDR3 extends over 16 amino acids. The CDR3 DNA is TGTGCCACCAGCAAACGAGGACTAGATGGAACCGGGGAGCTGTTTTTT. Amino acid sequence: CATSKRGLDGTGELFF.

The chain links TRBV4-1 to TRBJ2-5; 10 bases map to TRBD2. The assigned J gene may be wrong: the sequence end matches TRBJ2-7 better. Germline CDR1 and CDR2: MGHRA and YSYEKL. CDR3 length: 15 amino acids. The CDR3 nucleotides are TGCGCCAGCAGCCAAGAATTAGCGGGGGGACGCGAGCAGTACTTC. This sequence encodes CASSQELAGGREQYF.

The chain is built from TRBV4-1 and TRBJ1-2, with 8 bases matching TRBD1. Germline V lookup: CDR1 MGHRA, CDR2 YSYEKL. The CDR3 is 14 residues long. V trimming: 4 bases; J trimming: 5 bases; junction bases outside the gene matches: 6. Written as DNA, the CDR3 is TGCGCCAGCAGCCTAGGGCAGGGGGCGTATGGCTACACCTTC. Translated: CASSLGQGAYGYTF.